This T cell receptor (beta chain) was captured in a study of Ad26.COV2.S vaccination and SARS-CoV-2 variants. Whole-study results and caveats: Reportedly, spike-specific CD8+ and CD4+ T cell responses achieved substantial breadth once vaccination had taken place. Vaccinated and placebo-treated recipients had similar non-spike TCR breadth.

The sample's treatment: over 15 received Ad26.COV2.S at low or high dose, single or two shots; 5 received placebo; per-sample allocation not given. Collection of the samples took place on day 63 after the first injection of vaccine or placebo. Aged 18-55 years, donor was enrolled in Boston around 2020. Here immunoSEQ multiplex PCR was the method, and the copy in TCRdb shows in-frame clones only, minus some. In the table there are hundreds of thousands of clones, roughly 87% of which are singletons. The V gene lost 0 bases and the J gene lost 10 bases, with 12 bases spanning the gap. This CDR3 spans 13 amino acids. Germline lookup yields CDR1 GTSNPN and CDR2 SVGIG (reference sequence). With regard to this clone: Its antigen remains unknown.

The V and J genes are TRBV30 and TRBJ1-4; no clear D. This sequence originates from a person aged 18-60 years who received the Ad26.COV2.S COVID-19 vaccine or a placebo. The specimen was peripheral blood, collected in a trial of Ad26.COV2.S vaccine versus placebo. The CDR3 bases are TGTGCCTGGAGTGTACCGGAAGTCGGAAAACTGTTTTTT. This sequence encodes CAWSVPEVGKLFF.